This record covers a single T cell receptor beta chain. The antigen is unknown. The authors ran a second PCR of 7 to 11 cycles using a sample-barcoded 5' primer and a J-beta primer mix. Each CDR3 protein gets one entry after TCRdb re-called the 5' RACE reads with MiXCR. The sample has over 300,000 distinct CDR3 sequences, roughly half seen once. The germline V and J ends were trimmed by 0 bases and 1 base, with 6 bases remaining between them. This CDR3 contains 15 residues. Per the germline V gene, CDR1 is SGHTA and CDR2 is FQGNSA. The sample is drawn from a study of blood T cells in healthy people across ages. Across the study: Capture by template switching was about one barcoded beta molecule per two T cells. Points from the study as a whole: Per million T cells, TCR beta diversity dropped about linearly as age rose. There was a strong correlation between TCR beta diversity and naive T cell percentage.

Healthy individuals of Caucasian origin from Russia, aged about 6 to 100, served as donors. The TCR originated in a man in his fifties or sixties in good health. The V call is TRBV7-2, the J call TRBJ1-4; no reliable D call. Sequenced input: blood. The CDR3 spells CASSLAGKTNEKLFF. The CDR3 coding sequence is TGTGCCAGCAGCTTAGCCGGAAAAACTAATGAAAAACTGTTTTTT.